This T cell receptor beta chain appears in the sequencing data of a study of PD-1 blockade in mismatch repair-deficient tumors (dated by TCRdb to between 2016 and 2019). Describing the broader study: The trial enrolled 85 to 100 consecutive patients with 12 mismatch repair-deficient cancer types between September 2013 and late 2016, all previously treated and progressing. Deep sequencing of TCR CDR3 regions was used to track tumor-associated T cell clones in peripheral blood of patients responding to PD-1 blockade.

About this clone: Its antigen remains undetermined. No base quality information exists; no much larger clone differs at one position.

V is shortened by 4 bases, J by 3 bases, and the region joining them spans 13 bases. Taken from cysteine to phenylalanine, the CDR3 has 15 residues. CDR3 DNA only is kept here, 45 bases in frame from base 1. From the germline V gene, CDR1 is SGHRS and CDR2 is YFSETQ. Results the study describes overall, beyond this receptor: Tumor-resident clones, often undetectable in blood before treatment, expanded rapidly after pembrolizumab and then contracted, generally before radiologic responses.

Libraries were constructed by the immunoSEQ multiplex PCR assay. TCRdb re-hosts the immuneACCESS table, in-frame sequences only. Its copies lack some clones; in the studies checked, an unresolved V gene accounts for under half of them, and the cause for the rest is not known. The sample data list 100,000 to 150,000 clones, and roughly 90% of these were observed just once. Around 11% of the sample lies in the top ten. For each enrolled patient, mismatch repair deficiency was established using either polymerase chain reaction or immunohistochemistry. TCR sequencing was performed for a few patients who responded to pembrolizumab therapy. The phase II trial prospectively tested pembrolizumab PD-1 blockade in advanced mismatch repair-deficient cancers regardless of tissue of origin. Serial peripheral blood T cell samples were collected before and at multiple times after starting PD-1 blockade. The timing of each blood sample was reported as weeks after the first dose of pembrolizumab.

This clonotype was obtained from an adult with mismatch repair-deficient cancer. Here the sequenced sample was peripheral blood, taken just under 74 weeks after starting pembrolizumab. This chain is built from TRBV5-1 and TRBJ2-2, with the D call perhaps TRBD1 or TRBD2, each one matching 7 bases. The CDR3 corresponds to CASSPQGGDTGELFF. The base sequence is TGCGCCAGCAGCCCTCAGGGGGGGGACACCGGGGAGCTGTTTTTT.